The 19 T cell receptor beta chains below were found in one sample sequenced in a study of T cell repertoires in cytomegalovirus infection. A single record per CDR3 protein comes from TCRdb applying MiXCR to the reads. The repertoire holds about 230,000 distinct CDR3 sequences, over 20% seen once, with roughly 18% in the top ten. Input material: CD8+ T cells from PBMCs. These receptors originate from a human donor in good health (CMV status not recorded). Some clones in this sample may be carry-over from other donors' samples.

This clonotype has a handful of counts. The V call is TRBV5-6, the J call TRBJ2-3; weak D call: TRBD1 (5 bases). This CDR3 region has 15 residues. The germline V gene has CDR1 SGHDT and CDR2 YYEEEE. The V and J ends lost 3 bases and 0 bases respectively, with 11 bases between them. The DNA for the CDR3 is TGTGCCAGCAGCTCAGGGAATCCTAGCACAGATACGCAGTATTTT. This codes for CASSSGNPSTDTQYF.

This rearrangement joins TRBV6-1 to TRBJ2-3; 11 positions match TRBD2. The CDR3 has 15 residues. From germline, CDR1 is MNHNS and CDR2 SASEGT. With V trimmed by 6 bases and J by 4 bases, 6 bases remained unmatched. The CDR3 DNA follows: TGTGCCAGCAGAGTAGCGGGGGGGCTCGCAGATACGCAGTATTTT. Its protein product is CASRVAGGLADTQYF.

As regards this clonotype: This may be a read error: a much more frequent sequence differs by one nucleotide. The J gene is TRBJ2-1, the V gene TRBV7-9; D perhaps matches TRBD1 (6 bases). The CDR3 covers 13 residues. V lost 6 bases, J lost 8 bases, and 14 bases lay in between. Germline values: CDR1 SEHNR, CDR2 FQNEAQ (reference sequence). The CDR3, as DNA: TGTGCCAGCAGTCCCACAGGGTACGATGAGCAGTTCTTC. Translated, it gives CASSPTGYDEQFF.

This chain's CDR3 is CASSYSFLAGMGEQYF. CDR3 DNA: TGTGCCAGCAGTTACTCTTTCCTAGCGGGAATGGGCGAGCAGTACTTC. V and J are TRBV6-8 and TRBJ2-7; 9 nucleotides match TRBD2. V lost 0 bases and J lost 6; bases outside the gene matches: 9. The CDR3 is 16 amino acids. Germline assignment: CDR1 MNHGY and CDR2 SAAAGT.

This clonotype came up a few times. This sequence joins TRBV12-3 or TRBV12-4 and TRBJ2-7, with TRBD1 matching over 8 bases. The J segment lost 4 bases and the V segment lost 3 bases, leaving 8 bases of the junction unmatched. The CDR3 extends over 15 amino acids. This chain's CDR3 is CASSFLDRGRYEQYF. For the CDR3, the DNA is TGTGCCAGCAGTTTTCTTGACAGGGGAAGGTACGAGCAGTACTTC.

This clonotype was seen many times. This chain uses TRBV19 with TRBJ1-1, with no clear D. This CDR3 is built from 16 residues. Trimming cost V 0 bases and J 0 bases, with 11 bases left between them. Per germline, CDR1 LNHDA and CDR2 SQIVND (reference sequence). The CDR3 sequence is CASSIESSQLNTEAFF. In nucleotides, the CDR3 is TGTGCCAGTAGTATAGAGTCGTCACAGCTGAACACTGAAGCTTTCTTT.

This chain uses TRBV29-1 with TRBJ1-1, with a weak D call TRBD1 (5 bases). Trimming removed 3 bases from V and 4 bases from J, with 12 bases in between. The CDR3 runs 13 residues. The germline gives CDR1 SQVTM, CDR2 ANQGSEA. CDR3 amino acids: CSVERGFSTEAFF. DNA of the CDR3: TGCAGCGTTGAGAGGGGATTTTCCACTGAAGCTTTCTTT.

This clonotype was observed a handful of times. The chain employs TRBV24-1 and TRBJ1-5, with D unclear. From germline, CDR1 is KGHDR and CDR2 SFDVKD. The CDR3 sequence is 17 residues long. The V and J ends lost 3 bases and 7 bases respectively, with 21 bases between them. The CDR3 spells CATSDLEFPGERQPQHF. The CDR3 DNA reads TGTGCCACCAGTGATCTTGAATTTCCGGGAGAGAGGCAGCCCCAGCATTTT.

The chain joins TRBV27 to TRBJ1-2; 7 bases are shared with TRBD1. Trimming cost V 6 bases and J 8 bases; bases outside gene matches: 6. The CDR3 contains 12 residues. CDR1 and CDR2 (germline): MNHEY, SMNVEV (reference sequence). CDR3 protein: CASSTGAGGYTF. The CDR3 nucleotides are TGTGCCAGCAGCACAGGGGCCGGGGGCTACACCTTC.

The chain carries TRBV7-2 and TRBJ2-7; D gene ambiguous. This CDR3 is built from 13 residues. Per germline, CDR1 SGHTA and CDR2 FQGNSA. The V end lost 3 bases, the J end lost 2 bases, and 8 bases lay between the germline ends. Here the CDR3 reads CASSLFLTYEQYF. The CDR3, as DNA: TGTGCCAGCAGCTTGTTCTTAACCTACGAGCAGTACTTC.

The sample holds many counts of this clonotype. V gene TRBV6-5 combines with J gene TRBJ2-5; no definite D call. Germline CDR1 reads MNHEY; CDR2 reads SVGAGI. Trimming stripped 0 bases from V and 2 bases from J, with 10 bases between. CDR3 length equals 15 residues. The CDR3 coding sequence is TGTGCCAGCAGTTACTCATCACTGATGCAAGAGACCCAGTACTTC. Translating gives CASSYSSLMQETQYF.

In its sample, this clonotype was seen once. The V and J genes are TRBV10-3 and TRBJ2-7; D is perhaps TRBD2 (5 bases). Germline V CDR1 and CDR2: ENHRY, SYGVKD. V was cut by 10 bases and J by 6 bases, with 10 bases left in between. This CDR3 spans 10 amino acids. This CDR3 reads CATDWPEQYF. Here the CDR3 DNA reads TGTGCCACGGACTGGCCCGAGCAGTACTTC.

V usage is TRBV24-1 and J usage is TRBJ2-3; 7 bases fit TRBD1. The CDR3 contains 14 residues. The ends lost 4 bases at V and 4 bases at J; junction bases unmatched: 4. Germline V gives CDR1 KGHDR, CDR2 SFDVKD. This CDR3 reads CATSEGGVADTQYF. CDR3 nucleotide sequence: TGTGCCACCAGTGAAGGGGGCGTTGCAGATACGCAGTATTTT.

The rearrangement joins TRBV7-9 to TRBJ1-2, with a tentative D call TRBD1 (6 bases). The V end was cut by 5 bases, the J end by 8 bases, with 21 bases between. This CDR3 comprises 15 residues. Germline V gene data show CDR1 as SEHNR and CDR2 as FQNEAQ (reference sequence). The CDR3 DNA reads TGTGCCAGCAGCACTAGCAGGACAGCTTATTGGGGCTACACCTTC. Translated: CASSTSRTAYWGYTF.

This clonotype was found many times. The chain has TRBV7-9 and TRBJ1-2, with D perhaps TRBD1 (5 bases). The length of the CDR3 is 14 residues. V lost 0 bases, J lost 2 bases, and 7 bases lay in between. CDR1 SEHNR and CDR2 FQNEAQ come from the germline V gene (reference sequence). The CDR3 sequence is CASSLAGTNYGYTF. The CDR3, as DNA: TGTGCCAGCAGCTTAGCGGGGACCAACTATGGCTACACCTTC. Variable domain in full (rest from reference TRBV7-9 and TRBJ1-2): DTGVSQNPRHKITKRGQNVTFRCDPISEHNRLYWYRQTLGQGPEFLTYFQNEAQLEKSRLLSDRFSAERPKGSFSTLEIQRTEQGDSAMYLCASSLAGTNYGYTFGSGTRLTVV.

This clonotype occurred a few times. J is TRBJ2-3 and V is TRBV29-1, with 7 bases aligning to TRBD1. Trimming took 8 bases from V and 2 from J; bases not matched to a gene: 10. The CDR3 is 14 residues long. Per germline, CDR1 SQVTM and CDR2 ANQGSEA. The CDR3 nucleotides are TGCAGCACCGGCCCCGGGACAGCCACAGATACGCAGTATTTT. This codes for CSTGPGTATDTQYF.

The CDR3 protein is CASSSMTGLNTEAFF. The CDR3 nucleotides read TGTGCCAGCAGTTCCATGACAGGGTTGAACACTGAAGCTTTCTTT. The chain has TRBV6-5 and TRBJ1-1; 7 nucleotides agree with TRBD1. The V gene end was trimmed by 4 bases and the J gene end by 0 bases; junction bases not matched to a gene: 5. Germline V lookup: CDR1 MNHEY, CDR2 SVGAGI. CDR3 length equals 15 residues.

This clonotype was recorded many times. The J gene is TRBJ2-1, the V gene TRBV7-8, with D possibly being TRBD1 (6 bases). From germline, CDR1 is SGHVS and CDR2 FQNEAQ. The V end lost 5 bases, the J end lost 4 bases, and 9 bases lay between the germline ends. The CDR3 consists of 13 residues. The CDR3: CASSLGQYNEQFF. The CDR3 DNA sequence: TGTGCCAGCAGCCTCGGACAGTACAATGAGCAGTTCTTC.

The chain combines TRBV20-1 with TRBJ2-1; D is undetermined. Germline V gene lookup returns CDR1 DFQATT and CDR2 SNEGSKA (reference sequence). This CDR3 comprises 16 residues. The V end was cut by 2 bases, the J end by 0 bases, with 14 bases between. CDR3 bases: TGCAGTGCTAGAAACCTGGTCCCGAGCTCCTACAATGAGCAGTTCTTC. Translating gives CSARNLVPSSYNEQFF.